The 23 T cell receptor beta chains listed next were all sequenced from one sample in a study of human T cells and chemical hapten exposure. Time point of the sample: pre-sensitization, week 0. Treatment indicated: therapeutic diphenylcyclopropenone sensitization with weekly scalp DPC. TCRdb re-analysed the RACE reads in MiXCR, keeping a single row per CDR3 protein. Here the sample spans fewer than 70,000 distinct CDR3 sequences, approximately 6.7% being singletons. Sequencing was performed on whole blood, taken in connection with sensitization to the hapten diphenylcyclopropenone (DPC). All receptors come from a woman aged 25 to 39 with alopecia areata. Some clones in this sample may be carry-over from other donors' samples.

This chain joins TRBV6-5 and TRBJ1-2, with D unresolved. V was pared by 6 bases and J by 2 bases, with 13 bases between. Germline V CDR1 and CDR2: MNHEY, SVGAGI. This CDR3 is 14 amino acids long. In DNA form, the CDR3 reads TGTGCCAGCAGCGACACGACGCAAAACTATGGCTACACCTTC. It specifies CASSDTTQNYGYTF.

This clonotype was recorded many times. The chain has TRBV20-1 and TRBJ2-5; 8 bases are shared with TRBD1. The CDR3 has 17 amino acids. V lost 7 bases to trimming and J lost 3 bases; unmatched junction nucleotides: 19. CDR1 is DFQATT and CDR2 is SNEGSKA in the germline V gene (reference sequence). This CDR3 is CSVIRGGRGTGEETQYF. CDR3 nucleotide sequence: TGCAGTGTCATCCGCGGTGGCCGGGGGACAGGAGAAGAGACCCAGTACTTC.

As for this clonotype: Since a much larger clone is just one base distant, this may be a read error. As DNA, the CDR3 is TGTGCCAGCAGTCTATCAGAGGCCTCCTACGAGCAGTACTTC. Its protein is CASSLSEASYEQYF. V usage is TRBV27 and J usage is TRBJ2-7, with unresolved D. CDR1 is MNHEY and CDR2 is SMNVEV in the germline V gene (reference sequence). This CDR3 has 14 residues.

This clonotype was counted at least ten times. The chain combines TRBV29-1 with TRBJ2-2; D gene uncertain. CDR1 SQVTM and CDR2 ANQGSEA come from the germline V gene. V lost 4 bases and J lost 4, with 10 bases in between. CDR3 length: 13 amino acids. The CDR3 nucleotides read TGCAGCGTTGGCGCCTTCCCCACCGGGGAGCTGTTTTTT. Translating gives CSVGAFPTGELFF.

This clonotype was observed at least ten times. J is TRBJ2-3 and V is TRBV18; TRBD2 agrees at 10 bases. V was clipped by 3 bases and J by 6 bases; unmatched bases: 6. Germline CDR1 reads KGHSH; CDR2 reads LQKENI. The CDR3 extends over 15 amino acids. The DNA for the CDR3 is TGTGCCAGCTCACCGCAACTAGCGGGGCCTGATACGCAGTATTTT. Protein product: CASSPQLAGPDTQYF.

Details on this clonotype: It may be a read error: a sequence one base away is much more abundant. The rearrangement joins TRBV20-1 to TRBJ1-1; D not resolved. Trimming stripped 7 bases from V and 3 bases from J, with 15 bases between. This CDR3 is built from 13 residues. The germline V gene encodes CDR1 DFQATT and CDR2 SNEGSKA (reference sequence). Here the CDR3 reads CSVFSDRDTEAFF. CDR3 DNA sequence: TGCAGTGTTTTCTCAGACCGAGACACTGAAGCTTTCTTT.

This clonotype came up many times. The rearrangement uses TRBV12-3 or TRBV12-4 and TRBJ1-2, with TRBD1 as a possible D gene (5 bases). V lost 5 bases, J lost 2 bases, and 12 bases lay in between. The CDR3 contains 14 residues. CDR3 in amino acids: CASSQSDKNYGYTF. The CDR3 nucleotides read TGTGCCAGCAGTCAATCGGACAAGAACTATGGCTACACCTTC.

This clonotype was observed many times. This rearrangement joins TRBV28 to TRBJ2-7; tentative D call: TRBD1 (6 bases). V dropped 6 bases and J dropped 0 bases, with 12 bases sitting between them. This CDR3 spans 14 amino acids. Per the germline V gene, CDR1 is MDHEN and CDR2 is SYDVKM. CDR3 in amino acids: CASRTDRNSYEQYF. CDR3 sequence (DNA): TGTGCCAGCAGGACGGACAGAAACTCCTACGAGCAGTACTTC.

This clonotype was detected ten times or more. The CDR3 reads CASTLNVGGIEAFF. DNA for the CDR3: TGTGCCAGCACCCTCAACGTGGGGGGAATTGAAGCTTTCTTT. The chain joins TRBV7-9 to TRBJ1-1; D is possibly TRBD1 (5 bases). The CDR3 extends over 14 amino acids. The V end was cut by 7 bases, the J end by 7 bases, with 19 bases between. Germline V CDR1 and CDR2: SEHNR, FQNEAQ (reference sequence).

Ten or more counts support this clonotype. CDR3 amino acids: CASSAGTTNNEQFF. The DNA of the CDR3 is TGTGCCAGCAGTGCCGGGACTACTAACAATGAGCAGTTCTTC. The chain combines TRBV27 with TRBJ2-1, with 7 bases that match TRBD2. CDR1 MNHEY and CDR2 SMNVEV come from the germline V gene (reference sequence). Trimming removed 5 bases from V and 5 bases from J; junction bases left unmatched: 6. There are 14 residues in the CDR3.

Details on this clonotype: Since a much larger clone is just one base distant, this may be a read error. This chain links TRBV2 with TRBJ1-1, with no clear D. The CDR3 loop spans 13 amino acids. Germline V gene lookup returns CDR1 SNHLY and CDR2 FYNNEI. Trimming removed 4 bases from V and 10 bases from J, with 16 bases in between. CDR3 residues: CASSGGSFPGAFF. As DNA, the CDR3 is TGTGCCAGCAGTGGTGGATCTTTCCCTGGAGCTTTCTTT.

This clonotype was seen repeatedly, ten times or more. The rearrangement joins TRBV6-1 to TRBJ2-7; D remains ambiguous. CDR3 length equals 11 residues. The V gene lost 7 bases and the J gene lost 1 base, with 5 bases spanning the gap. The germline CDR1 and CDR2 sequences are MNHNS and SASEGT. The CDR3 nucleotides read TGTGCCAGCATTGTGTCCTACGAGCAGTACTTC. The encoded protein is CASIVSYEQYF.

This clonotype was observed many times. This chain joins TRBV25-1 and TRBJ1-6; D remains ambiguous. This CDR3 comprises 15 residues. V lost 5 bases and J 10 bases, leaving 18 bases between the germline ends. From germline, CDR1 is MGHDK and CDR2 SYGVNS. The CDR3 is CASSTPSEGRSPLHF. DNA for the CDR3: TGTGCCAGCAGTACCCCCTCGGAGGGCAGGTCACCCCTCCACTTT.

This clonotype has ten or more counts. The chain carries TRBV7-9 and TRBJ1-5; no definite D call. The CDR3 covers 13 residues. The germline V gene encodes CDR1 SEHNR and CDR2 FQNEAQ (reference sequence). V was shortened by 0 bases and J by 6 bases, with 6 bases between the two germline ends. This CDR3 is CASSLAGFQPQHF. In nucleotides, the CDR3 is TGTGCCAGCAGCTTAGCTGGGTTTCAGCCCCAGCATTTT.

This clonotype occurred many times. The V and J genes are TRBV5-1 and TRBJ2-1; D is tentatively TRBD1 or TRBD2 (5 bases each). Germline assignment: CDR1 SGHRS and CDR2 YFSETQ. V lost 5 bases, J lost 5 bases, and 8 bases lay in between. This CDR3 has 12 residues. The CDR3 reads CASSPGHNEQFF. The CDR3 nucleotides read TGCGCCAGCAGTCCGGGACACAATGAGCAGTTCTTC.

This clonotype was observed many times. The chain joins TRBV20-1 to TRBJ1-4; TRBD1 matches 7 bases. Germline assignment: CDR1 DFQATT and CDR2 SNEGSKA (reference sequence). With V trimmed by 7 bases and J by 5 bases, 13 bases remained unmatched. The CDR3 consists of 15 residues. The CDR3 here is CSVKRRQGVNEKLFF. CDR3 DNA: TGCAGTGTTAAGAGACGACAGGGTGTCAATGAAAAACTGTTTTTT.

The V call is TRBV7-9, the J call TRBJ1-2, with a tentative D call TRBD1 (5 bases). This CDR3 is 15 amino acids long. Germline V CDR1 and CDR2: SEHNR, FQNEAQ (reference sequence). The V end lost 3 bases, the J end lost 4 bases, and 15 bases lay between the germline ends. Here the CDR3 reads CASSLRDERTYGYTF. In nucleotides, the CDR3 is TGTGCCAGCAGCTTGCGGGACGAACGAACCTATGGCTACACCTTC.

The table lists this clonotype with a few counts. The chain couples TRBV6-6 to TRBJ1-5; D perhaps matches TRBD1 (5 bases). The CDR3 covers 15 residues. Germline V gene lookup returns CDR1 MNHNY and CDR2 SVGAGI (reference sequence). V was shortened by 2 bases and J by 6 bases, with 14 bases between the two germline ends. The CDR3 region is CASSYVLGVAQPQHF. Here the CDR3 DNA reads TGTGCCAGCAGTTACGTGTTAGGGGTAGCTCAGCCCCAGCATTTT.

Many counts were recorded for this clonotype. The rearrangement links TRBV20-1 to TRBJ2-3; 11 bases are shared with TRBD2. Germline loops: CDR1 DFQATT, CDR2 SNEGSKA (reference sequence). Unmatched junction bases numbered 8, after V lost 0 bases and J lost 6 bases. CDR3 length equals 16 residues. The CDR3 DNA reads TGCAGTGCTAGAGATCCGATGACTAGCGGGGTGGATACGCAGTATTTT. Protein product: CSARDPMTSGVDTQYF.

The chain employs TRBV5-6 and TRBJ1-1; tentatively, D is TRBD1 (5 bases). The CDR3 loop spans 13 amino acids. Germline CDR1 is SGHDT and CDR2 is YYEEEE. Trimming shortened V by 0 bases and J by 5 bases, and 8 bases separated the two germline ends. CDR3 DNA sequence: TGTGCCAGCAGCTTGGTTGAGGGGACTGAAGCTTTCTTT. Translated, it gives CASSLVEGTEAFF.

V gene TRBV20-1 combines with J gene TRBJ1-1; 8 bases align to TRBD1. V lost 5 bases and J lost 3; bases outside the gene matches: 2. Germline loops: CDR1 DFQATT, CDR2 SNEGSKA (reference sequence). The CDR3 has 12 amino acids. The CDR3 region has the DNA TGCAGTGCTCGACAGGGGTACACTGAAGCTTTCTTT. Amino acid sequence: CSARQGYTEAFF.

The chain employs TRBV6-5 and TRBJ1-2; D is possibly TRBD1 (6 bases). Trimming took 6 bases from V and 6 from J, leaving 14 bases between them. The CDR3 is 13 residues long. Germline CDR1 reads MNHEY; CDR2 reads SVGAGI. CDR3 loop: CASRLTGIHGYTF. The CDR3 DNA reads TGTGCCAGCAGGCTCACAGGGATCCATGGCTACACCTTC.

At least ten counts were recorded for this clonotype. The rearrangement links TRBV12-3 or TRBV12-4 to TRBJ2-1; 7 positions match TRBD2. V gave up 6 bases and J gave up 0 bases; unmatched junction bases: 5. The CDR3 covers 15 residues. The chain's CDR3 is CASSRAGPSYNEQFF. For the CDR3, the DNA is TGTGCCAGCAGCAGAGCGGGACCCTCCTACAATGAGCAGTTCTTC.